The next 21 T cell receptor beta chains were all read from a single sample in a study of shared clonotypes between healthy human individuals. Naive CD8 cells comprised CD45RO-negative, CCR7-positively selected cells, excluding terminally differentiated effector memory CD45RA+ cells. TCRdb's table, derived via immunoSEQ multiplex PCR, lists solely in-frame clones and lacks some. Among 760,000 or so clones, approximately 97% were seen once, and the ten largest hold around 0.21%. Sequencing was performed on naive CD8+ T cells sorted from blood. These receptors were collected from a man under 40 in good health.

V gene TRBV14 combines with J gene TRBJ1-2, with D perhaps matching TRBD1 (5 bases). CDR3 length: 16 amino acids. From germline, CDR1 is SGHDN and CDR2 FVKESK. V was cut by 5 bases and J by 4 bases, with 20 bases left in between. The CDR3 DNA follows: TGTGCCAGCAGCGTACCGGGACTGACCGGGGGCTATGGCTACACCTTC. It is translated as CASSVPGLTGGYGYTF.

The J gene is TRBJ1-4, the V gene TRBV7-9, with 9 bases fitting TRBD1. Germline assignment: CDR1 SEHNR and CDR2 FQNEAQ (reference sequence). After removal of 3 bases from V and 8 bases from J, the junction contained 7 bases not matched to a gene. This CDR3 has 15 residues. CDR3 nucleotides: TGTGCCAGCAGCTTGGGGACAGGGAGAGGCGAAAAACTGTTTTTT. Its protein is CASSLGTGRGEKLFF.

The rearrangement joins TRBV5-3 to TRBJ2-7; 7 nucleotides match TRBD1. TRBV5-3 is filed as an ORF, its function uncertain. CDR3 size: 14 residues. The V segment lost 2 bases and the J segment 4 bases; nucleotides outside the gene matches: 6. Here the CDR3 DNA reads TGTGCCAGAAGCTTTATACAGGGGTGGTACGAGCAGTACTTC. Protein product: CARSFIQGWYEQYF.

The chain couples TRBV10-1 to TRBJ2-4; maybe TRBD2 (6 bases). CDR3 length equals 16 residues. Germline V lookup: CDR1 WNHNN, CDR2 SYGVQD (reference sequence). Trimming removed 2 bases at V and 0 bases at J, with 11 bases between. CDR3 protein: CASSETGGLAKNIQYF. Here the CDR3 DNA reads TGCGCCAGCAGTGAGACCGGGGGACTAGCCAAAAACATTCAGTACTTC.

The genes are TRBV10-3 and TRBJ2-1, with 11 nucleotides matching TRBD2. This CDR3 is 15 amino acids long. V shed 2 bases, J shed 7 bases, and the junction held 4 bases outside the gene matches. Germline V gene sequence: CDR1 ENHRY, CDR2 SYGVKD. CDR3 amino acids: CAISEELAGANEQFF. The CDR3, as DNA: TGTGCCATCAGTGAGGAACTAGCGGGAGCTAATGAGCAGTTCTTC.

V gene TRBV7-2 combines with J gene TRBJ2-3; the D is unclear. V dropped 5 bases and J dropped 0 bases, with 18 bases sitting between them. This CDR3 spans 17 amino acids. The V gene's germline CDR1 is SGHTA and CDR2 FQGNSA. CDR3 residues: CASSRPATIGSTDTQYF. The CDR3, as DNA: TGTGCCAGCAGCCGACCTGCGACAATCGGTAGCACAGATACGCAGTATTTT.

This clone was seen just once. The chain is built from TRBV29-1 and TRBJ2-7; D possibly uses TRBD1 or TRBD2 (5 bases each). The CDR3 totals 14 residues. The germline CDR1 and CDR2 sequences are SQVTM and ANQGSEA. V was cut by 0 bases and J by 2 bases, with 11 bases left in between. CDR3 in amino acids: CSVEDWDGAYEQYF. Written as DNA, the CDR3 is TGCAGCGTTGAAGATTGGGACGGAGCCTACGAGCAGTACTTC.

The gene calls are TRBV7-2 and TRBJ2-5; TRBD1 is a possible D gene (6 bases). Looked up from germline, CDR1 is SGHTA and CDR2 is FQGNSA. The CDR3 spans 16 residues. V was shortened by 1 base and J by 3 bases, with 15 bases between the two germline ends. The CDR3 loop reads CASSLGQVRIKETQYF. Here the CDR3 DNA reads TGTGCCAGCAGCTTAGGACAGGTTAGGATCAAAGAGACCCAGTACTTC.

The chain employs TRBV7-3 and TRBJ2-3; 9 bases map to TRBD2. J lost 1 base, V lost 5 bases, and 1 base had no gene match. The germline CDR1 and CDR2 sequences are SGHTA and FQGTGA. This CDR3 spans 14 amino acids. The CDR3 protein is CASSIAGGTDTQYF. The CDR3 DNA reads TGTGCCAGCAGCATAGCGGGGGGCACAGATACGCAGTATTTT. Complete variable domain (other parts from reference TRBV7-3 and TRBJ2-3): GAGVSQTPSNKVTEKGKYVELRCDPISGHTALYWYRQSLGQGPEFLIYFQGTGAADDSGLPNDRFFAVRPEGSVSTLKIQRTERGDSAVYLCASSIAGGTDTQYFGPGTRLTVL.

This clone was detected only once. The rearrangement uses TRBV9 and TRBJ1-1; the D gene is possibly TRBD1 (5 bases). This CDR3 is 14 amino acids long. Trimming took 0 bases from V and 6 from J, leaving 12 bases between them. Germline loops: CDR1 SGDLS, CDR2 YYNGEE. CDR3 DNA sequence: TGTGCCAGCAGCGTAGGTGGGGGGAGGGCTGAAGCTTTCTTT. This encodes CASSVGGGRAEAFF.

This chain uses TRBV29-1 with TRBJ2-1; unclear D gene. V lost 1 base and J 4 bases, leaving 17 bases between the germline ends. Germline CDR1 and CDR2: SQVTM and ANQGSEA. The CDR3 is 16 amino acids. The chain's CDR3 is CSVEGLSSAPYNEQFF. The CDR3 DNA follows: TGCAGCGTTGAAGGTCTATCCTCCGCGCCGTACAATGAGCAGTTCTTC.

This clone came up once. The chain combines TRBV5-6 with TRBJ2-1; D not resolved. The ends were cut back, 7 bases at V and 3 bases at J, with 14 bases in the middle. The CDR3 loop spans 14 amino acids. Germline V gives CDR1 SGHDT, CDR2 YYEEEE. CDR3 nucleotide sequence: TGTGCCAGCTCCGATGGCGGCCTCTACAATGAGCAGTTCTTC. Its translation: CASSDGGLYNEQFF.

J is TRBJ2-1 and V is TRBV6-6; 9 bases fit TRBD1. Germline V lookup: CDR1 MNHNY, CDR2 SVGAGI (reference sequence). This CDR3 region has 14 residues. The V segment lost 7 bases and the J segment 9 bases; nucleotides outside the gene matches: 10. The CDR3 here is CASTQGTGIFEQFF. CDR3 bases: TGTGCCAGCACCCAAGGGACAGGGATATTTGAGCAGTTCTTC.

This rearrangement joins TRBV7-9 to TRBJ2-1, with TRBD2 identical over 10 bases. Germline values: CDR1 SEHNR, CDR2 FQNEAQ (reference sequence). Unmatched junction bases numbered 1, after V lost 2 bases and J lost 3 bases. The length of the CDR3 is 15 residues. Here the CDR3 reads CASSLLAGVYNEQFF. In nucleotides, the CDR3 is TGTGCCAGCAGCTTACTAGCGGGAGTCTACAATGAGCAGTTCTTC.

The V call is TRBV6-6, the J call TRBJ2-2, with D unclear. Germline values: CDR1 MNHNY, CDR2 SVGAGI (reference sequence). The CDR3 spans 14 residues. The V and J ends lost 2 bases and 6 bases respectively, with 10 bases between them. Here the CDR3 reads CASSYRAFAGELFF. As DNA, the CDR3 is TGTGCCAGCAGTTACCGGGCCTTCGCCGGGGAGCTGTTTTTT.

The chain employs TRBV18 and TRBJ2-5; weak D call: TRBD1 (6 bases). Germline values: CDR1 KGHSH, CDR2 LQKENI. The germline V and J ends were trimmed by 6 bases and 0 bases, with 11 bases remaining between them. The CDR3 covers 14 residues. CDR3 amino acids: CASSHRAYQETQYF. Written as DNA, the CDR3 is TGTGCCAGCTCGCACAGGGCGTACCAAGAGACCCAGTACTTC.

The V gene is TRBV5-1, the J gene TRBJ2-1; perhaps D is TRBD1 or TRBD2 (6 bases each). The germline CDR1 and CDR2 sequences are SGHRS and YFSETQ. The CDR3 totals 15 residues. V dropped 4 bases and J dropped 9 bases, with 20 bases sitting between them. The CDR3: CASSPLERGVVEQFF. CDR3 DNA: TGCGCCAGCAGCCCGTTGGAAAGGGGGGTGGTTGAGCAGTTCTTC.

This clone has just one count. This chain uses TRBV6-6 with TRBJ1-1; D gene ambiguous. CDR1 MNHNY and CDR2 SVGAGI come from the germline V gene (reference sequence). This CDR3 contains 15 residues. V shed 2 bases and J shed 3 bases, with 13 bases lying between them. As DNA, the CDR3 is TGTGCCAGCAGTTACCAGAACCTGGGGTACACTGAAGCTTTCTTT. Translation gives CASSYQNLGYTEAFF.

V is TRBV4-1 and J is TRBJ2-1; D is ambiguous. This CDR3 has 17 residues. Between the trimmed V and J ends, which lost 4 bases and 0 bases, there was a span of 16 bases. The germline CDR1 and CDR2 sequences are MGHRA and YSYEKL. In nucleotides, the CDR3 is TGCGCCAGCAGCCCAACCTTACTCAGGAGCTCCTACAATGAGCAGTTCTTC. Translating it yields CASSPTLLRSSYNEQFF.

The chain uses TRBV9 and TRBJ2-1; TRBD1 agrees at 8 bases. The CDR3 has 15 amino acids. J lost 2 bases, V lost 6 bases, and 7 bases had no gene match. CDR1 and CDR2 (germline): SGDLS, YYNGEE. CDR3 sequence reads: CASTPTGVTYNEQFF. CDR3 in DNA: TGTGCCAGCACCCCGACAGGGGTTACCTACAATGAGCAGTTCTTC.

The chain combines TRBV11-2 with TRBJ2-5, with 7 bases fitting TRBD2. Germline-derived CDR1 and CDR2 are SGHAT and FQNNGV. With 5 bases clipped from V and 4 bases from J, the junction kept 10 bases outside the gene matches. There are 15 residues in the CDR3. CDR3 in amino acids: CASSRPRGVGETQYF. DNA of the CDR3: TGTGCCAGCAGCCGCCCCCGGGGGGTAGGAGAGACCCAGTACTTC.